These T cell receptor beta chains were read from a single sample in a study of T cell responses to AZD1222 COVID-19 vaccine. TCRdb's table, derived via immunoSEQ multiplex PCR, lists solely in-frame clones and lacks some. The sample yields tens of thousands of clones, about nine tenths seen once. The sample consisted of peripheral blood, taken 28 days after the second AZD1222 dose. The receptors derive from an adult who received the AZD1222 COVID-19 vaccine. CDR3s include the opening cysteine and the closing phenylalanine or tryptophan. Not every row has a clone size; where given, it reads once, few, many or a size class.

CDR3	J	V	size
CASSLEGGDAEAFF	TRBJ1-1	TRBV7-2	-
CASSLAWAPGRSFF	TRBJ1-1	TRBV11-2	-
CASSPQTGGNTEAFF	TRBJ1-1	TRBV7-9	-
CASSQGLGGKFHEQYF	TRBJ2-7	TRBV6-2/TRBV6-3	-
CATSRGHYSNQPQHF	TRBJ1-5	TRBV15	-
CASAVLAGSYNEQFF	TRBJ2-1	TRBV12-5	-
CSVVWSGNYGYTF	TRBJ1-2	TRBV29-1	-
CASSKRGGEVETQYF	TRBJ2-5	TRBV3-1/TRBV3-2	-
CASSRGQNYGYTF	TRBJ1-2	TRBV3-1/TRBV3-2	-
CASSLGLTNTEAFF	TRBJ1-1	TRBV7-9	-
CASSENQPTEAFF	TRBJ1-1	TRBV6-1	-
CASSESRTPGDYEQYF	TRBJ2-7	TRBV4-1	few
CAISPSGAGGTGELFF	TRBJ2-2	TRBV10-3	-
CASSSGGGGNQPQHF	TRBJ1-5	TRBV7-2	-
CAWSPVTNSPLHF	TRBJ1-6	TRBV30	-
CASSQDERGTSHNEQFF	TRBJ2-1	TRBV3-1/TRBV3-2	-
CAWSVRPTGGNPLNTGELFF	TRBJ2-2	TRBV30	-
CASSYSSQGGQPQHF	TRBJ1-5	TRBV6-5	-
CATSTLRITDTQYF	TRBJ2-3	TRBV19	-
CASSQQGEAEKLFF	TRBJ1-4	TRBV4-1	-
CASSQDARGLFGYTF	TRBJ1-2	TRBV4-3	-
CASSWGHAGQSYGYTF	TRBJ1-2	TRBV5-6	once
CASSLSGGGNSPLHF	TRBJ1-6	TRBV7-2	medium-sized
CASRPLGNTGELFF	TRBJ2-2	TRBV7-9	few
CASSRGDLYEQYF	TRBJ2-7	TRBV3-1/TRBV3-2	-
CASSLATNYGYTF	TRBJ1-2	TRBV7-2	-
CASSPIRLAGAYNEQFF	TRBJ2-1	TRBV28	-
CASRPPAWNYGYTF	TRBJ1-2	TRBV6-5	-
CSAGQLEAFF	TRBJ1-1	TRBV20-1	-
CASSGRVGEQFF	TRBJ2-1	TRBV6-4	once
CASSLAGPNTEAFF	TRBJ1-1	TRBV11-2	-
CSARTELYNEQFF	TRBJ2-1	TRBV29-1	-
CASSLGGPYGYTF	TRBJ1-2	TRBV5-8	-
CASSQWGPRSSGNTIYF	TRBJ1-3	TRBV7-2	-
CASSAGGLGGKLFF	TRBJ1-4	TRBV7-2	-
CASSTWGGRGDTQYF	TRBJ2-3	TRBV6-5	once
CASSQGDDQTQYF	TRBJ2-5	TRBV3-1/TRBV3-2	-
CASSLQGEYSGNTIYF	TRBJ1-3	TRBV7-2	-
CASSDREPQPQHF	TRBJ1-5	TRBV19	-
CASSRTRGEFAYGYTF	TRBJ1-2	TRBV3-1/TRBV3-2	-
CASSFIGLAGGSSPYEQYF	TRBJ2-7	TRBV28	-
CASSLASFSGNTIYF	TRBJ1-3	TRBV11-2	-
CASSQPGQVNQPQHF	TRBJ1-5	TRBV5-8	-
CASSVQRGLAYEQYF	TRBJ2-7	TRBV3-1/TRBV3-2	-
CASRGVGYRDGNTIYF	TRBJ1-3	TRBV6-6	-
CAWSAWGDRGYTF	TRBJ1-2	TRBV30	-
CASIAGRWNSPLHF	TRBJ1-6	TRBV6-5	-
CATNLLANSGNTIYF	TRBJ1-3	TRBV6-5	-
CASSGEGRDTQYF	TRBJ2-3	TRBV19	-
CASSVAAQEVTDTQYF	TRBJ2-3	TRBV9	-
CASSEGTGRRYGYTF	TRBJ1-2	TRBV6-1	-